This T cell receptor (beta chain) was sequenced for a study of shared clonotypes between healthy human individuals. Trimming cost V 5 bases and J 8 bases, with 15 bases left between them. Germline CDR1 and CDR2: MDHEN and SYDVKM. The CDR3 length is 13 residues. In the source study's methods: ImmunoSEQ only sent back junction sequences with no quality scores, so filtering was done differently. TCRdb keeps only in-frame clones here, not all; method: immunoSEQ multiplex PCR. V and J calls plus clone size are reproduced from that table; the DNA served to infer D and trimming. The sample has fewer than 600,000 clones, roughly 80% seen once. The study, taken as a whole, reports: Expectations were that clonotype sharing among donors would be affected by sequencing depth. Only blood underwent sampling, and tissue repertoires likely differ.

A note on this clone: No antigen is known for it.

This rearrangement joins TRBV28 to TRBJ1-2, with D possibly being TRBD1 (6 bases). Sequenced sample: PBMCs. This sequence originates from a middle-aged woman in good health. Some clones in this sample may be carry-over from other donors' samples. CDR3 sequence (DNA): TGTGCCAGCAGTGGGGGACACGGACTGGGCTACACCTTC. As protein: CASSGGHGLGYTF.